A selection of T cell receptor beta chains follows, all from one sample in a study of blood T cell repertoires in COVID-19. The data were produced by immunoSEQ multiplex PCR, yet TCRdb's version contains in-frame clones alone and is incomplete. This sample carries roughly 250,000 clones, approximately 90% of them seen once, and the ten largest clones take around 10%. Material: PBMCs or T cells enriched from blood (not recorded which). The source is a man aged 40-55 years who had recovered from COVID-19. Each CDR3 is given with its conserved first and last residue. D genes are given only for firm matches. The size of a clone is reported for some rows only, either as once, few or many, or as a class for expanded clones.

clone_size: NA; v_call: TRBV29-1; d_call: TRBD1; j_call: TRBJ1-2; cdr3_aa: CSVEDRSGQGPNYGYTF; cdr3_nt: TGCAGCGTTGAAGATCGTTCAGGACAGGGGCCAAACTATGGCTACACCTTC
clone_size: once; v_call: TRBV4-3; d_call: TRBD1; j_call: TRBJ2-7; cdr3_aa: CASSQQFGTGLNEQYF; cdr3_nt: TGCGCCAGCAGCCAGCAGTTCGGGACAGGGCTTAACGAGCAGTACTTC
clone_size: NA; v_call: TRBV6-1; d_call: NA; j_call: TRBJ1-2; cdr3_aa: CASSERGNYGYTF; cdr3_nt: TGTGCCAGCAGTGAGAGGGGGAACTATGGCTACACCTTC
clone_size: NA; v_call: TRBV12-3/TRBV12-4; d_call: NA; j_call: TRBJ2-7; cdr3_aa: CASSFRDEQYF; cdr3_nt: TGTGCCAGCAGTTTCAGGGACGAGCAGTACTTC
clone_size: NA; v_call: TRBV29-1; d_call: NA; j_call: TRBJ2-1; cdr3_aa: CSVEKASRGGNEQFF; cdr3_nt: TGCAGCGTTGAGAAGGCCAGCAGGGGTGGCAATGAGCAGTTCTTC
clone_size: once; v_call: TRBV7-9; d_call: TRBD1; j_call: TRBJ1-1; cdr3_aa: CASSLDRVRAFF; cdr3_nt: TGTGCCAGCAGCTTGGACAGGGTGCGAGCTTTCTTT
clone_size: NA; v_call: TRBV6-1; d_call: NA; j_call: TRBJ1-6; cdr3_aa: CASSESLSGEGNSPLHF; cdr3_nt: TGTGCCAGCAGTGAATCCCTCTCGGGGGAGGGTAATTCACCCCTCCACTTT
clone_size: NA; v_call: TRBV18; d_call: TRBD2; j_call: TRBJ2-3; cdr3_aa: CASSLGLAGAPDTQYF; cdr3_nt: TGTGCCAGCTCACTCGGACTAGCGGGAGCCCCAGATACGCAGTATTTT
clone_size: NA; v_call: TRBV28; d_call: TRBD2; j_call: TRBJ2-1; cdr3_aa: CASRASGRKINEQFF; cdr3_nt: TGTGCCAGCCGGGCTAGCGGGAGGAAAATCAATGAGCAGTTCTTC
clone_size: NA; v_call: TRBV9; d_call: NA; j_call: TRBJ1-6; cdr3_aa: CASSGAATNSPLHF; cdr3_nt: TGTGCCAGCAGCGGGGCTGCGACGAATTCACCCCTCCACTTT
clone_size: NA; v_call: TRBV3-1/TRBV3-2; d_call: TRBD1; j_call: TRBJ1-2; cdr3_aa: CASSQAGRQGHGYTF; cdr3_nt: TGTGCCAGCAGCCAAGCTGGAAGACAGGGTCATGGCTACACCTTC
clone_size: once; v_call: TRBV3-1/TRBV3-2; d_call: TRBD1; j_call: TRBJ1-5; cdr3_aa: CASSRGQHNQPQHF; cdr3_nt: TGTGCCAGCAGCCGGGGACAGCACAATCAGCCCCAGCATTTT
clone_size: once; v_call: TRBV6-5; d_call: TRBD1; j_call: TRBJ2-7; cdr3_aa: CASSYGQGQVDYEQYF; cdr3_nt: TGTGCCAGCAGTTACGGGCAAGGACAGGTGGACTACGAGCAGTACTTC
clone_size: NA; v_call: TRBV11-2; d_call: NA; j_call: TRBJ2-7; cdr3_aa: CASTTIRGDSYEQYF; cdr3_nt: TGTGCCAGCACCACGATCAGGGGGGACTCCTACGAGCAGTACTTC
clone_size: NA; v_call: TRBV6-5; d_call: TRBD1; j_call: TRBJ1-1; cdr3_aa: CASSSRDREAFF; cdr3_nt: TGTGCCAGCAGTTCCCGGGACAGGGAAGCTTTCTTT
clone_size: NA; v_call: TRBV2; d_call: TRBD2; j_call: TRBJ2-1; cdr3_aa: CASSRQAGLAGVSYNEQFF; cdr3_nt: TGTGCCAGCAGTAGACAGGCCGGACTAGCGGGAGTGAGTTACAATGAGCAGTTCTTC
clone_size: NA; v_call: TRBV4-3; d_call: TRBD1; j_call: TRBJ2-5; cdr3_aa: CASSHGTGRQETQYF; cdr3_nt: TGCGCCAGCAGCCACGGGACAGGTCGGCAAGAGACCCAGTACTTC
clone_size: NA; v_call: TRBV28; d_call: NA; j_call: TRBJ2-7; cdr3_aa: CASSLVVTGTQTYEQYF; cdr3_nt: TGTGCCAGCAGCCTAGTCGTCACCGGGACACAAACCTACGAGCAGTACTTC
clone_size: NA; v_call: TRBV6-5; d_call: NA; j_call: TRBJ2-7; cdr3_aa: CASSPWDLSYEQYF; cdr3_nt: TGTGCCAGCAGTCCTTGGGACTTATCCTACGAGCAGTACTTC
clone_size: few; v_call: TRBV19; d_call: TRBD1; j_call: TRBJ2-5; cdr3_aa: CASMQGAELKTQYF; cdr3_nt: TGTGCCAGTATGCAGGGGGCCGAGCTTAAGACCCAGTACTTC
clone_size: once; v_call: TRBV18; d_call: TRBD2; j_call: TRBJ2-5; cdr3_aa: CASSRGGQETQYF; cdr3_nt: TGTGCCAGCTCACGCGGGGGACAAGAGACCCAGTACTTC
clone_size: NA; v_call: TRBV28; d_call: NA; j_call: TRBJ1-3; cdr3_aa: CASSPQANSGNTIYF; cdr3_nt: TGTGCCAGCAGCCCACAGGCCAACTCTGGAAACACCATATATTTT
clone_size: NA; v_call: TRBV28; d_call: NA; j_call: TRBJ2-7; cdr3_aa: CASSLASHAYQQYF; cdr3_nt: TGTGCCAGCAGTTTGGCTAGCCATGCTTACCAGCAGTACTTC